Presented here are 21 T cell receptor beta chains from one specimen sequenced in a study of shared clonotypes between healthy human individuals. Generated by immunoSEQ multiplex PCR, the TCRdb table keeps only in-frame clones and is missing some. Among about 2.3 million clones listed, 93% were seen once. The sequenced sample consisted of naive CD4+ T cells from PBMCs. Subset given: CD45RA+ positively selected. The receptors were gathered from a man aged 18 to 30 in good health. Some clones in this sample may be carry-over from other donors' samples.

CDR3 nucleotide sequence: TGTGCCAGCAGCTGGGGACTAGCGGGACCAGATACGCAGTATTTT. It is translated as CASSWGLAGPDTQYF. This chain connects TRBV7-3 to TRBJ2-3, with 13 nucleotides matching TRBD2. The CDR3 contains 15 residues. Germline V gene sequence: CDR1 SGHTA, CDR2 FQGTGA. V gave up 4 bases and J gave up 4 bases; unmatched junction bases: 2.

In DNA, the CDR3 is TGTGCCTGGGCAACGGGACCAAACACTGAAGCTTTCTTT. Its protein is CAWATGPNTEAFF. The chain carries TRBV30 and TRBJ1-1; D perhaps matches TRBD1 (5 bases). Germline values: CDR1 GTSNPN, CDR2 SVGIG (reference sequence). V was cut by 5 bases and J by 2 bases, with 12 bases left in between. The CDR3 has 13 amino acids.

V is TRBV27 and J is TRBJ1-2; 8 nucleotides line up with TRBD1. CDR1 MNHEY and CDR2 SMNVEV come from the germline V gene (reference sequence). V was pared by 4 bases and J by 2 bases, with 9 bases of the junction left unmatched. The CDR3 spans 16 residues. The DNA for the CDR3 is TGTGCCAGCAGTTCGAACCTCCGGGACAGGAACTATGGCTACACCTTC. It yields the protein CASSSNLRDRNYGYTF.

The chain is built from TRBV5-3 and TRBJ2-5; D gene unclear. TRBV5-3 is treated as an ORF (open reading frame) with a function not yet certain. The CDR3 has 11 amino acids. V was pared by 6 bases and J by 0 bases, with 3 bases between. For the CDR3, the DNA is TGTGCCAGAATCAACCAAGAGACCCAGTACTTC. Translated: CARINQETQYF.

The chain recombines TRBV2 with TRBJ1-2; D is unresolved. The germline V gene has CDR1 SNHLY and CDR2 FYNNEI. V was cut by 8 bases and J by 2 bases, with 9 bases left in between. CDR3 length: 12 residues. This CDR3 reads CASGRENYGYTF. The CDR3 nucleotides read TGTGCCAGCGGTCGGGAGAACTATGGCTACACCTTC.

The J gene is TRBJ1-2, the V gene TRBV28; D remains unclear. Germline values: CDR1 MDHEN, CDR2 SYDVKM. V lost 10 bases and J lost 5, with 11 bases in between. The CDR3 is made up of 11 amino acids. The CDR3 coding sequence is TGTGCCACCGCCCGGGCGTATGGCTACACCTTC. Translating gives CATARAYGYTF.

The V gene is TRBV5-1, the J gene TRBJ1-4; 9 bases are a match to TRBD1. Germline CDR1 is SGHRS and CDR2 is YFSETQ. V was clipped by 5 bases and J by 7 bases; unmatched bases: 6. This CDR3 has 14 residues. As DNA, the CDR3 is TGCGCCAGCAGAAAACAGGGGGCTGGTGAAAAACTGTTTTTT. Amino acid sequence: CASRKQGAGEKLFF.

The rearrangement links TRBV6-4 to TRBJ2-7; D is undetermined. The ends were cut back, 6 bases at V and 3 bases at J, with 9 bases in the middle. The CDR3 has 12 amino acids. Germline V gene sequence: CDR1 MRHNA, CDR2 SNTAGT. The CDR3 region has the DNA TGTGCCAGCAGACCCAAGTTCTACGAGCAGTACTTC. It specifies CASRPKFYEQYF.

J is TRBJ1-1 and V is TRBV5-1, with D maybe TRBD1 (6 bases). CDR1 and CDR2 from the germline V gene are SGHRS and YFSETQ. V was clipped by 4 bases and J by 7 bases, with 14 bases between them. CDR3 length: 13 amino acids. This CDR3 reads CASSETGLIEAFF. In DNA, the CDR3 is TGCGCCAGCAGCGAAACAGGGCTAATTGAAGCTTTCTTT.

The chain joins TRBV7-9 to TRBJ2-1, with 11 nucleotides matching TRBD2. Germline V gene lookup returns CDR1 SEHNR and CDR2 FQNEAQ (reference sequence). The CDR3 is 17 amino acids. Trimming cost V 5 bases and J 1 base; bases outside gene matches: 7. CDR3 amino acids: CASSHLLAGVSYNEQFF. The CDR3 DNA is TGTGCCAGCAGCCACCTACTAGCGGGAGTGTCCTACAATGAGCAGTTCTTC.

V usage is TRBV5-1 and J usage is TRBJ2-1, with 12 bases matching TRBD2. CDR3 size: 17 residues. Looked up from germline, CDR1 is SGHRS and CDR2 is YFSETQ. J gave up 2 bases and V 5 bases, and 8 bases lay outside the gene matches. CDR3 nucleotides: TGCGCCAGCAGTCCAGGGACTAGCGGGCACCCCTACAATGAGCAGTTCTTC. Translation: CASSPGTSGHPYNEQFF.

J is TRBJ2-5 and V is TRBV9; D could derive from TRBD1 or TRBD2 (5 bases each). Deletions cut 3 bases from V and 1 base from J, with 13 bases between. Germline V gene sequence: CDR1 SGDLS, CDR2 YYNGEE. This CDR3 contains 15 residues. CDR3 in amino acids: CASSGGNYIQETQYF. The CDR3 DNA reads TGTGCCAGCAGCGGGGGGAACTACATCCAAGAGACCCAGTACTTC.

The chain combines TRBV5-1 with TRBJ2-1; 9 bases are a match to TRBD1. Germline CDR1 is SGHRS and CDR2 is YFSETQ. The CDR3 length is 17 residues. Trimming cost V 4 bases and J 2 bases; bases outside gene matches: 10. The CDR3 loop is CASSLTGGAGPYNEQFF. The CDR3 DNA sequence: TGCGCCAGCAGCCTCACAGGGGGCGCCGGTCCCTACAATGAGCAGTTCTTC.

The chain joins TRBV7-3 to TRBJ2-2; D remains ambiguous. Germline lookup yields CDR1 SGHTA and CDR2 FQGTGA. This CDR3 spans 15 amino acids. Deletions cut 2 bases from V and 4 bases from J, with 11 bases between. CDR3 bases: TGTGCCAGCAGCTTACGCCGGACCGTCACCGGGGAGCTGTTTTTT. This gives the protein CASSLRRTVTGELFF.

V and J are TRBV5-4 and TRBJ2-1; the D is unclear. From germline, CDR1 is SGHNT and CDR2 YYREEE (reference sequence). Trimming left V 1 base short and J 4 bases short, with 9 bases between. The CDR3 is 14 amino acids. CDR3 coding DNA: TGTGCCAGCAGCTTGTTCATGGGTTACAATGAGCAGTTCTTC. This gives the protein CASSLFMGYNEQFF. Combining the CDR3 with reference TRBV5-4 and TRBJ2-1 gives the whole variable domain ETGVTQSPTHLIKTRGQQVTLRCSSQSGHNTVSWYQQALGQGPQFIFQYYREEENGRGNFPPRFSGLQFPNYSSELNVNALELDDSALYLCASSLFMGYNEQFFGPGTRLTVL.

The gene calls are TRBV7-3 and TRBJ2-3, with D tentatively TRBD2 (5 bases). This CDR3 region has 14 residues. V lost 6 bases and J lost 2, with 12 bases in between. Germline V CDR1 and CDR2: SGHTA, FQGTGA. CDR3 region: CASRPDYNTDTQYF. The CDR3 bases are TGTGCCAGCAGGCCTGACTATAACACAGATACGCAGTATTTT. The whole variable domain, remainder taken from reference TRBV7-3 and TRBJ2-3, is GAGVSQTPSNKVTEKGKYVELRCDPISGHTALYWYRQSLGQGPEFLIYFQGTGAADDSGLPNDRFFAVRPEGSVSTLKIQRTERGDSAVYLCASRPDYNTDTQYFGPGTRLTVL.

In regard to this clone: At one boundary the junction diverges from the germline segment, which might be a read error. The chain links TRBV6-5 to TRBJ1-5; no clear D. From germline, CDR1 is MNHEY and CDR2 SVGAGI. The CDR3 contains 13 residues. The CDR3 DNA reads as TGTGCCAGCAGATACTATAGCAATCAGCCCCAGCATTTT. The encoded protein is CASRYYSNQPQHF.

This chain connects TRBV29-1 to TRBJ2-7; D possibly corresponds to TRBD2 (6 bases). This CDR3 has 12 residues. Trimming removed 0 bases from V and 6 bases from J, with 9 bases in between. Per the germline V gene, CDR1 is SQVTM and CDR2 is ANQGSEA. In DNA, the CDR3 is TGCAGCGTTGAAGATTTGGGGGGCGAGCAGTACTTC. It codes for CSVEDLGGEQYF.

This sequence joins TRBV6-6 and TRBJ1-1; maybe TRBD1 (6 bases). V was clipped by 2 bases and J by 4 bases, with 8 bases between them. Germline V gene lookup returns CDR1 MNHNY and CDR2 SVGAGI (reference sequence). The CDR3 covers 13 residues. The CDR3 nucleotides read TGTGCCAGCAGTTACACAGGGAGCACTGAAGCTTTCTTT. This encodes CASSYTGSTEAFF.

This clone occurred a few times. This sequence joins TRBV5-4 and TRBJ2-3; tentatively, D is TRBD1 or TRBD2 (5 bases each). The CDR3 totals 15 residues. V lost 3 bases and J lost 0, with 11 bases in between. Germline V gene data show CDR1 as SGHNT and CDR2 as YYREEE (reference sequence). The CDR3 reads CASSWTRGSTDTQYF. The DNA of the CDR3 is TGTGCCAGCAGCTGGACCCGGGGCAGCACAGATACGCAGTATTTT.

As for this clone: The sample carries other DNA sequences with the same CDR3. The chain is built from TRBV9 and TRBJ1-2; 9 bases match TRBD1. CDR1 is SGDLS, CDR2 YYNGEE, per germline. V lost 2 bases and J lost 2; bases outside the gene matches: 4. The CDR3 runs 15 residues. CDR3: CASSVSGQGNYGYTF. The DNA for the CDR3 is TGTGCCAGCAGCGTCTCGGGACAGGGAAACTATGGCTACACCTTC.